This T cell receptor beta chain was sequenced in a study of blood T cell repertoires in COVID-19. Study context: Acute and convalescent COVID-19 samples came from the United States, Italy and Spain.

The sample holds a few counts of this clone. Original data processing: Reference gene primers were amplified, and this amplification served to estimate nucleated cell counts. Data came from immunoSEQ multiplex PCR; TCRdb stores just in-frame clones and leaves some out. The D gene and trimming were derived from the DNA, and the V and J assignments and clone size from that table. Here the sample spans more than 250,000 clones, around nine tenths being singletons. The germline gives CDR1 LNHDA, CDR2 SQIVND (reference sequence). After removal of 5 bases from V and 4 bases from J, the junction contained 4 bases not matched to a gene. The CDR3 length is 13 residues.

The rearrangement uses TRBV19 and TRBJ2-7; TRBD1 aligns across 8 bases. This clonotype was sampled from a woman under 30 who had recovered from COVID-19. Input material: PBMCs or T cells enriched from blood (not recorded which). Here the CDR3 reads CASSQGQGYEQYF. CDR3 coding DNA: TGTGCCAGTAGTCAAGGACAGGGTTACGAGCAGTACTTC.